These 30 T cell receptor beta chains came from one sample sequenced in a study of CD8+ T cells in alopecia areata. Reverse transcription of extracted RNA yielded cDNA, which provided the sequencing template. Profiled with immunoSEQ multiplex PCR; TCRdb holds only in-frame clones, not every one. The sample consists of over 200,000 clones, 64% of them appearing once. Indicated treatment: oral pan-JAK inhibitor, 5-10 mg twice daily. Sequenced here: CD4+ T cells sorted from blood, sampled at week 4, from a patient treated with tofacitinib. The receptors here all came from a human donor with alopecia areata.

The chain is built from TRBV7-2 and TRBJ2-3; D remains unclear. The length of the CDR3 is 12 residues. In germline, CDR1 is SGHTA, CDR2 FQGNSA. Trimming took off 1 base at V and 8 bases at J, with 7 bases between the two ends. CDR3 sequence (DNA): TGTGCCAGCAGCTTAGATGGTGCTACGCAGTATTTT. The encoded protein is CASSLDGATQYF. The full variable domain, rest sourced from reference TRBV7-2 and TRBJ2-3, is GAGVSQSPSNKVTEKGKDVELRCDPISGHTALYWYRQSLGQGLEFLIYFQGNSAPDKSGLPSDRFSAERTGGSVSTLTIQRTQQEDSAVYLCASSLDGATQYFGPGTRLTVL.

The V and J genes are TRBV5-1 and TRBJ2-1; D not certain. Germline V gene lookup returns CDR1 SGHRS and CDR2 YFSETQ. Deletions cut 0 bases from V and 7 bases from J, with 14 bases between. This CDR3 has 15 amino acids. This chain's CDR3 is CASSLGSVSSNEQFF. The CDR3 DNA follows: TGCGCCAGCAGCTTGGGAAGTGTTAGTTCGAATGAGCAGTTCTTC.

The chain is built from TRBV7-2 and TRBJ2-2; D gene unclear. CDR3 length equals 14 residues. The germline CDR1 and CDR2 sequences are SGHTA and FQGNSA. V dropped 2 bases and J dropped 4 bases, with 8 bases sitting between them. CDR3: CASSLNSVTGELFF. CDR3 in DNA: TGTGCCAGCAGCTTAAATTCGGTCACCGGGGAGCTGTTTTTT.

Note on this clone: This sample also contains other DNA sequences that code for the same CDR3. The chain recombines TRBV18 with TRBJ2-5; D is unclear. This CDR3 spans 11 amino acids. Germline V lookup: CDR1 KGHSH, CDR2 LQKENI. The V end lost 3 bases, the J end lost 1 base, and 0 bases lay between the germline ends. The CDR3 here is CASSPQETQYF. CDR3 in DNA: TGTGCCAGCTCACCCCAAGAGACCCAGTACTTC.

The chain couples TRBV18 to TRBJ1-5; tentative D call: TRBD1 (5 bases). Germline V gene data show CDR1 as KGHSH and CDR2 as LQKENI. The CDR3 is 15 residues long. The V end lost 3 bases, the J end lost 7 bases, and 16 bases lay between the germline ends. The CDR3 protein is CASSPLQEAGQPQHF. The CDR3 DNA reads TGTGCCAGCTCACCTTTACAGGAGGCGGGGCAGCCCCAGCATTTT. Full variable domain (missing parts from reference TRBV18 and TRBJ1-5): NAGVMQNPRHLVRRRGQEARLRCSPMKGHSHVYWYRQLPEEGLKFMVYLQKENIIDESGMPKERFSAEFPKEGPSILRIQQVVRGDSAAYFCASSPLQEAGQPQHFGDGTRLSIL.

This clone was counted only a few times. The rearrangement joins TRBV29-1 to TRBJ2-7; D tentatively fits TRBD1 or TRBD2 (5 bases each). V gave up 7 bases and J gave up 3 bases, with 19 bases separating them. This CDR3 has 14 amino acids. The germline V gene has CDR1 SQVTM and CDR2 ANQGSEA. CDR3: CSDRDGAPGYEQYF. The CDR3 nucleotides read TGCAGCGACCGGGACGGAGCCCCGGGCTACGAGCAGTACTTC.

J is TRBJ2-6 and V is TRBV2; D gene uncertain. This CDR3 is 11 amino acids long. V dropped 7 bases and J dropped 14 bases, with 12 bases sitting between them. Per the germline V gene, CDR1 is SNHLY and CDR2 is FYNNEI. CDR3 protein: CASTLKPILTF. The CDR3 coding sequence is TGTGCCAGCACCCTAAAACCTATCCTGACTTTC.

The V and J genes are TRBV14 and TRBJ2-4; D gene unclear. CDR3 length: 12 amino acids. Trimming took 1 base from V and 9 from J, leaving 7 bases between them. Germline values: CDR1 SGHDN, CDR2 FVKESK. The CDR3 nucleotides are TGTGCCAGCAGCCAAGGTTTAACCATTCAGTACTTC. Translation: CASSQGLTIQYF.

Comment on this clone: Other DNA sequences in the sample encode the same CDR3. This chain's CDR3 is CASSPGQGAETQYF. For the CDR3, the DNA is TGTGCCAGCAGCCCCGGACAGGGGGCTGAGACCCAGTACTTC. The rearrangement joins TRBV4-2 to TRBJ2-5, with 11 positions matching TRBD1. The J segment lost 5 bases and the V segment lost 4 bases, leaving 3 bases of the junction unmatched. Germline values: CDR1 LGHNA, CDR2 YNFKEQ. The CDR3 spans 14 residues.

The J gene is TRBJ2-7, the V gene TRBV29-1; TRBD1 matches at 8 bases. The CDR3 covers 13 residues. The germline gives CDR1 SQVTM, CDR2 ANQGSEA. Unmatched junction bases numbered 6, after V lost 6 bases and J lost 2 bases. This chain's CDR3 is CSVRQGPAYEQYF. The CDR3 bases are TGCAGCGTACGACAGGGGCCAGCCTACGAGCAGTACTTC.

The rearrangement links TRBV9 to TRBJ2-5; the D is unclear. Looked up from germline, CDR1 is SGDLS and CDR2 is YYNGEE. CDR3 length: 14 amino acids. V was shortened by 0 bases and J by 5 bases, with 11 bases between the two germline ends. The CDR3 DNA reads TGTGCCAGCAGCGTAGATGGTGGGGTGGAGACCCAGTACTTC. Amino acid sequence: CASSVDGGVETQYF.

This chain links TRBV18 with TRBJ1-6; D unclear. The CDR3 sequence is 13 residues long. V lost 5 bases and J lost 10, with 12 bases in between. Germline CDR1 is KGHSH and CDR2 is LQKENI. The CDR3 DNA is TGTGCCAGCTCATCCAACGAGGCATCACCCCTCCACTTT. Protein: CASSSNEASPLHF.

This clone has a handful of counts. This rearrangement joins TRBV19 to TRBJ2-2; TRBD1 or TRBD2 may be the D gene (5 bases each). V was clipped by 4 bases and J by 5 bases, with 11 bases between them. The germline CDR1 and CDR2 sequences are LNHDA and SQIVND (reference sequence). The CDR3 length is 14 residues. The CDR3 region is CASSRGMMTGELFF. CDR3 nucleotides: TGTGCCAGTAGTAGGGGGATGATGACCGGGGAGCTGTTTTTT. Together with reference TRBV19 and TRBJ2-2, the CDR3 gives the full variable domain: DGGITQSPKYLFRKEGQNVTLSCEQNLNHDAMYWYRQDPGQGLRLIYYSQIVNDFQKGDIAEGYSVSREKKESFPLTVTSAQKNPTAFYLCASSRGMMTGELFFGEGSRLTVL.

The V and J genes are TRBV7-2 and TRBJ1-1, with D tentatively TRBD1 (5 bases). V gave up 0 bases and J gave up 1 base, with 12 bases separating them. The germline CDR1 and CDR2 sequences are SGHTA and FQGNSA. This CDR3 is built from 16 residues. This CDR3 is CASSLAGGATNTEAFF. The CDR3, as DNA: TGTGCCAGCAGCTTAGCCGGAGGGGCGACGAACACTGAAGCTTTCTTT.

This chain joins TRBV15 and TRBJ1-5; TRBD1 might be the D (5 bases). Germline CDR1 is LNHNV and CDR2 is YYDKDF (reference sequence). Between the trimmed V and J ends, which lost 0 bases and 6 bases, there was a span of 18 bases. The CDR3 is 17 amino acids. CDR3 residues: CATSRDLAGREVQPQHF. The CDR3 DNA reads TGTGCCACCAGCAGAGATCTGGCCGGCAGGGAAGTTCAGCCCCAGCATTTT.

The chain is built from TRBV5-6 and TRBJ1-1, with unresolved D. V lost 4 bases and J 1 base, leaving 14 bases between the germline ends. The CDR3 has 15 residues. From germline, CDR1 is SGHDT and CDR2 YYEEEE. The CDR3 sequence: CASSQSVRTNTEAFF. DNA of the CDR3: TGTGCCAGCAGCCAATCCGTGCGAACGAACACTGAAGCTTTCTTT.

The rearrangement joins TRBV6-6 to TRBJ2-7, with 7 bases lining up with TRBD1. Germline V gene sequence: CDR1 MNHNY, CDR2 SVGAGI (reference sequence). The CDR3 has 12 amino acids. With 6 bases clipped from V and 2 bases from J, the junction kept 1 base outside the gene matches. This chain's CDR3 is CASRGTAYEQYF. The CDR3 DNA sequence: TGTGCCAGCAGGGGGACAGCCTACGAGCAGTACTTC.

The rearrangement joins TRBV1 to TRBJ2-6. TRBV1 is a listed pseudogene. CDR3 length equals 17 residues. CDR3 protein: CTSSQDRVRSGANVLTF. The CDR3 region has the DNA TGCACCAGCAGCCAAGATAGGGTCCGCTCTGGGGCCAACGTCCTGACTTTC.

The V call is TRBV30, the J call TRBJ1-5, with TRBD1 matching 7 bases. Losses at the gene ends were 3 bases for V and 3 bases for J; bases not matched to a gene: 14. This CDR3 is 17 amino acids long. Germline values: CDR1 GTSNPN, CDR2 SVGIG (reference sequence). Here the CDR3 reads CAWRAEGAPFDNQPQHF. The CDR3 nucleotides are TGTGCCTGGAGGGCCGAGGGGGCTCCCTTTGACAATCAGCCCCAGCATTTT.

This clone was observed a handful of times. The chain uses TRBV5-6 and TRBJ1-1; D not certain. Trimming shortened V by 0 bases and J by 2 bases, and 2 bases separated the two germline ends. Germline lookup yields CDR1 SGHDT and CDR2 YYEEEE. CDR3 length: 12 amino acids. This chain's CDR3 is CASSLDNTEAFF. Here the CDR3 DNA reads TGTGCCAGCAGCTTGGATAACACTGAAGCTTTCTTT.

The rearrangement uses TRBV29-1 and TRBJ1-4; TRBD1 might be the D (5 bases). The CDR3 has 12 amino acids. Trimming pared 6 bases from V and 6 bases from J, leaving 11 bases between. CDR1 is SQVTM and CDR2 is ANQGSEA in the germline V gene. The CDR3 DNA reads TGCAGCGTGGCCCGGGGGGATGAAAAACTGTTTTTT. It encodes CSVARGDEKLFF.

J is TRBJ2-1 and V is TRBV6-1, with TRBD2 as a possible D gene (6 bases). This CDR3 has 12 residues. Trimming left V 4 bases short and J 7 bases short, with 8 bases between. Germline CDR1 reads MNHNS; CDR2 reads SASEGT. This CDR3 reads CASSGGGNEQFF. DNA for the CDR3: TGTGCCAGCAGTGGCGGAGGGAATGAGCAGTTCTTC.

The chain has TRBV7-2 and TRBJ2-1; tentatively, D is TRBD2 (6 bases). This CDR3 spans 15 amino acids. Trimming pared 1 base from V and 7 bases from J, leaving 14 bases between. CDR1 is SGHTA and CDR2 is FQGNSA in the germline V gene. DNA for the CDR3: TGTGCCAGCAGCTTAGACCGCGGGGTCGGGAATGAGCAGTTCTTC. This translates into CASSLDRGVGNEQFF.

The chain combines TRBV2 with TRBJ1-1; D gene unclear. CDR3 length equals 13 residues. Trimming removed 6 bases at V and 1 base at J, with 9 bases between. Germline values: CDR1 SNHLY, CDR2 FYNNEI. The CDR3 loop reads CASRGLANTEAFF. CDR3 DNA sequence: TGTGCCAGCAGAGGACTAGCGAACACTGAAGCTTTCTTT.

The chain is built from TRBV5-1 and TRBJ1-2; 9 bases match TRBD1. Germline V gene data show CDR1 as SGHRS and CDR2 as YFSETQ. The CDR3 extends over 15 amino acids. Trimming cost V 0 bases and J 2 bases; bases outside gene matches: 2. The CDR3 DNA follows: TGCGCCAGCAGCTTGGTAGGGACAGGGAACTATGGCTACACCTTC. Its translation is CASSLVGTGNYGYTF.

This clone was seen a handful of times. This rearrangement joins TRBV7-2 to TRBJ2-3, with D maybe TRBD2 (7 bases). Germline assignment: CDR1 SGHTA and CDR2 FQGNSA. The V end lost 3 bases, the J end lost 8 bases, and 15 bases lay between the germline ends. This CDR3 has 14 amino acids. The CDR3 coding sequence is TGTGCCAGCAGCTTGTGGGGGGGCCAGGGTACGCAGTATTTT. Its protein product is CASSLWGGQGTQYF.

This chain links TRBV7-2 with TRBJ2-1, with TRBD2 matching over 12 bases. V shed 5 bases and J 7 bases; nucleotides not matched to a gene: 15. Germline V CDR1 and CDR2: SGHTA, FQGNSA. This CDR3 has 18 amino acids. CDR3 coding DNA: TGTGCCAGCAGCCCAGTTTTGCTTCTAGCGGGGGGGTCTAATGAGCAGTTCTTC. Translation: CASSPVLLLAGGSNEQFF. Looking up the rest from reference TRBV7-2 and TRBJ2-1 gives the full variable domain: GAGVSQSPSNKVTEKGKDVELRCDPISGHTALYWYRQSLGQGLEFLIYFQGNSAPDKSGLPSDRFSAERTGGSVSTLTIQRTQQEDSAVYLCASSPVLLLAGGSNEQFFGPGTRLTVL.

This clone is judged medium-sized. V gene TRBV10-3 combines with J gene TRBJ1-2; D is possibly TRBD1 (5 bases). Deletions cut 6 bases from V and 2 bases from J, with 10 bases between. Per germline, CDR1 ENHRY and CDR2 SYGVKD. The CDR3 spans 13 residues. CDR3 DNA sequence: TGTGCCATCAGGGAGGGGAGGAACTATGGCTACACCTTC. Its protein is CAIREGRNYGYTF.

This chain links TRBV29-1 with TRBJ2-2, with D possibly being TRBD1 (6 bases). V gave up 6 bases and J gave up 0 bases, with 14 bases separating them. Germline V CDR1 and CDR2: SQVTM, ANQGSEA. The CDR3 is 15 residues long. The CDR3 DNA follows: TGCAGCGTAGTCGAGACAGGCCCGAACACCGGGGAGCTGTTTTTT. Translating gives CSVVETGPNTGELFF.

This clone was seen a handful of times. This sequence joins TRBV2 and TRBJ2-2; TRBD2 is a possible D gene (5 bases). The CDR3 extends over 15 amino acids. CDR1 and CDR2 from the germline V gene are SNHLY and FYNNEI. V lost 6 bases and J lost 0, with 11 bases in between. CDR3 sequence: CASRRGLANTGELFF. The CDR3 region has the DNA TGTGCCAGCAGGAGAGGGCTAGCGAACACCGGGGAGCTGTTTTTT. Drawing the rest from reference TRBV2 and TRBJ2-2, the complete variable domain is EPEVTQTPSHQVTQMGQEVILRCVPISNHLYFYWYRQILGQKVEFLVSFYNNEISEKSEIFDDQFSVERPDGSNFTLKIRSTKLEDSAMYFCASRRGLANTGELFFGEGSRLTVL.